This TCR beta chain was recovered during a study of T-cell memory formation after mild COVID-19. Study-level findings and limits: Contracting clones localized mainly to CM and EM when CD4+ and mainly to EMRA when CD8+. Contracting clones, day 15 to 85, had balanced CD4/CD8, and later expanders favored CD4+.

Ten or more counts support this clonotype. Its antigen remains unidentified. TCRdb passed the 5' RACE reads through MiXCR, listing each CDR3 protein once. There are a few hundred thousand distinct CDR3 sequences in the sample; roughly 19% occur only once, and 21% lies in the top ten. The CDR3 totals 13 residues. The V end lost 4 bases, the J end lost 7 bases, and 13 bases lay between the germline ends. Germline V CDR1 and CDR2: SGHAT, FQNNGV. The gene calls are TRBV11-2 and TRBJ1-2; D may be TRBD1 (6 bases). The TCR was taken from a young man who had mild COVID-19 (a few samples of this study predate the infection). Cell type and time point are not known. The specimen was PBMCs or a T cell subset sorted from them (not recorded which). CDR3 sequence reads: CASSSGTGSGYTF. The CDR3, as DNA: TGTGCCAGCAGCTCCGGAACAGGGTCTGGCTACACCTTC.